A single sample is the source of the 12 T cell receptor beta chains below, sequenced in a study of cytomegalovirus exposure and HLA in healthy donors. PCR was performed using 60 Vbeta and 13 Jbeta primers. Only in-frame clones appear in the TCRdb table, and some are missing; sequencing was by immunoSEQ multiplex PCR. The repertoire holds 150,000 to 200,000 clones, roughly 71% seen once, with 7.4% in the top ten. Sequenced input: PBMCs. The receptors were gathered from a male donor in good health and CMV-seropositive.

J is TRBJ2-5 and V is TRBV30, with D unclear. Trimming removed 0 bases at V and 2 bases at J, with 13 bases between. There are 15 residues in the CDR3. Germline CDR1 is GTSNPN and CDR2 is SVGIG (reference sequence). CDR3 nucleotides: TGTGCCTGGAGTGTAACACTGAGAGGACAAGAGACCCAGTACTTC. Translated: CAWSVTLRGQETQYF. Together with reference TRBV30 and TRBJ2-5, the CDR3 gives the full variable domain: SQTIHQWPATLVQPVGSPLSLECTVEGTSNPNLYWYRQAAGRGLQLLFYSVGIGQISSEVPQNLSASRPQDRQFILSSKKLLLSDSGFYLCAWSVTLRGQETQYFGPGTRLLVL.

This clone has just one count. V is TRBV7-2 and J is TRBJ1-1, with 11 positions matching TRBD1. Germline-derived CDR1 and CDR2 are SGHTA and FQGNSA. The CDR3 is 15 residues long. V trimming: 5 bases; J trimming: 5 bases; junction bases outside the gene matches: 7. Here the CDR3 DNA reads TGTGCCAGCAGCAACCAGGGGACAGGGGGGACTGAAGCTTTCTTT. This codes for CASSNQGTGGTEAFF.

Note on this clone: The identical CDR3 is also encoded by other nucleotide sequences in the sample. The V gene is TRBV5-1, the J gene TRBJ2-3; D perhaps matches TRBD2 (5 bases). Germline V gene lookup returns CDR1 SGHRS and CDR2 YFSETQ. The CDR3 runs 14 residues. V shed 1 base and J shed 1 base, with 7 bases lying between them. The CDR3: CASSLSGGTDTQYF. CDR3 DNA sequence: TGCGCCAGCAGCTTGAGCGGAGGCACAGATACGCAGTATTTT. The whole variable domain, remainder taken from reference TRBV5-1 and TRBJ2-3, is KAGVTQTPRYLIKTRGQQVTLSCSPISGHRSVSWYQQTPGQGLQFLFEYFSETQRNKGNFPGRFSGRQFSNSRSEMNVSTLELGDSALYLCASSLSGGTDTQYFGPGTRLTVL.

This clone was detected a few times. The V call is TRBV6-6, the J call TRBJ1-2; 11 bases are a match to TRBD1. CDR3 length equals 14 residues. The V segment lost 6 bases and the J segment 8 bases; nucleotides outside the gene matches: 8. CDR1 and CDR2 (germline): MNHNY, SVGAGI (reference sequence). The CDR3 region has the DNA TGTGCCAGCAGGAAGGGACAGGGGGAGAGAGGCTACACCTTC. Amino acid sequence: CASRKGQGERGYTF.

This rearrangement joins TRBV5-1 to TRBJ1-1, with 9 bases identical to TRBD1. CDR1 is SGHRS, CDR2 YFSETQ, per germline. The CDR3 is made up of 16 amino acids. The junction had 11 bases not matched to a gene; V was cut back by 4 bases and J by 4 bases. The CDR3 coding sequence is TGCGCCAGCAGCCTACTAGACAGGGGGGTGTCCACTGAAGCTTTCTTT. Translation gives CASSLLDRGVSTEAFF.

V gene TRBV30 combines with J gene TRBJ1-4; possibly TRBD1 for D (6 bases). Germline CDR1 GTSNPN, CDR2 SVGIG (reference sequence). V lost 5 bases, J lost 8 bases, and 15 bases lay in between. The CDR3 extends over 13 amino acids. This CDR3 reads CAWGWGGGEKLFF. The CDR3, as DNA: TGTGCCTGGGGGTGGGGGGGCGGAGAAAAACTGTTTTTT.

The rearrangement uses TRBV5-1 and TRBJ2-5; TRBD2 is a possible D gene (6 bases). The V gene lost 1 base and the J gene lost 3 bases, with 10 bases spanning the gap. The germline V gene has CDR1 SGHRS and CDR2 YFSETQ. The CDR3 loop spans 14 amino acids. CDR3 bases: TGCGCCAGCAGCTTGTACGGGGAGGAAGAGACCCAGTACTTC. It is translated as CASSLYGEEETQYF.

The chain has TRBV5-1 and TRBJ2-1; 11 bases line up with TRBD2. The germline V gene has CDR1 SGHRS and CDR2 YFSETQ. V lost 2 bases and J lost 8; bases outside the gene matches: 3. The CDR3 consists of 14 residues. The CDR3: CASSFSGGADEQFF. DNA of the CDR3: TGCGCCAGCAGCTTTAGCGGGGGGGCGGATGAGCAGTTCTTC.

The genes are TRBV30 and TRBJ2-1, with D possibly being TRBD2 (5 bases). The CDR3 length is 15 residues. Trimming removed 7 bases from V and 8 bases from J, with 24 bases in between. From germline, CDR1 is GTSNPN and CDR2 SVGIG (reference sequence). The CDR3 nucleotides are TGTGCCTTCATACCGGGCCCTAGCCACGTTGATGAGCAGTTCTTC. Its translation: CAFIPGPSHVDEQFF.

V gene TRBV5-1 combines with J gene TRBJ2-7, with a tentative D call TRBD1 (6 bases). Germline V gene data show CDR1 as SGHRS and CDR2 as YFSETQ. V was cut by 4 bases and J by 0 bases, with 17 bases left in between. CDR3 size: 16 residues. CDR3 sequence: CASSLGATGNSYEQYF. DNA for the CDR3: TGCGCCAGCAGCCTGGGTGCGACAGGAAACTCCTACGAGCAGTACTTC.

V usage is TRBV6-5 and J usage is TRBJ2-1; D might be TRBD1 (6 bases). This CDR3 spans 15 amino acids. Trimming took 6 bases from V and 3 from J, leaving 15 bases between them. The germline V gene has CDR1 MNHEY and CDR2 SVGAGI. CDR3 DNA: TGTGCCAGCAGGGCCCAGGTACAGGGCTACAATGAGCAGTTCTTC. Its protein is CASRAQVQGYNEQFF.

The chain recombines TRBV30 with TRBJ1-1; 10 bases are shared with TRBD1. Trimming took 2 bases from V and 6 from J; bases not matched to a gene: 6. The CDR3 is made up of 14 amino acids. The germline V gene has CDR1 GTSNPN and CDR2 SVGIG (reference sequence). The CDR3 loop reads CAWSLGQGIPEAFF. The CDR3 region has the DNA TGTGCCTGGAGTTTGGGACAGGGGATCCCTGAAGCTTTCTTT. The variable domain in full, completed from reference TRBV30 and TRBJ1-1, reads SQTIHQWPATLVQPVGSPLSLECTVEGTSNPNLYWYRQAAGRGLQLLFYSVGIGQISSEVPQNLSASRPQDRQFILSSKKLLLSDSGFYLCAWSLGQGIPEAFFGQGTRLTVV.